This T cell receptor beta chain came from a study of T cell repertoires in cytomegalovirus infection. Study summary: CMV epitopes used comprised recently identified HLA-C-restricted ones and well-studied HLA-B-restricted ones. Both CMV infection and a matching HLA type were indicated by public TCR beta signatures.

TCRdb re-called the reads with MiXCR, one entry per CDR3 protein. The data show a few hundred thousand distinct CDR3 sequences, just under 30% seen once. The V and J ends lost 8 bases and 9 bases respectively, with 17 bases between them. Looked up from germline, CDR1 is MNHGY and CDR2 is SVAAGI. This CDR3 is built from 13 residues. Notes on this clonotype: Its antigen remains unknown.

Study-level points and caveats: Cumulated frequencies of public TCR beta families served to identify carriers of CMV plus the relevant HLA. Across the ex vivo response, the dominant clonotypes were HLA-C-restricted CMV-specific TCR beta clonotypes.

The chain has TRBV6-9 and TRBJ1-5; tentatively, D is TRBD1 (5 bases). The TCR comes from a human donor in good health (CMV status not recorded). Some clones in this sample may be carry-over from other donors' samples. The sample consisted of cultured PBMCs, taken from culture after CMV antigen stimulation. In DNA, the CDR3 is TGTGCCAGCTACCGGGACCGCTTATGGCCCCAGCATTTT. Residues: CASYRDRLWPQHF.